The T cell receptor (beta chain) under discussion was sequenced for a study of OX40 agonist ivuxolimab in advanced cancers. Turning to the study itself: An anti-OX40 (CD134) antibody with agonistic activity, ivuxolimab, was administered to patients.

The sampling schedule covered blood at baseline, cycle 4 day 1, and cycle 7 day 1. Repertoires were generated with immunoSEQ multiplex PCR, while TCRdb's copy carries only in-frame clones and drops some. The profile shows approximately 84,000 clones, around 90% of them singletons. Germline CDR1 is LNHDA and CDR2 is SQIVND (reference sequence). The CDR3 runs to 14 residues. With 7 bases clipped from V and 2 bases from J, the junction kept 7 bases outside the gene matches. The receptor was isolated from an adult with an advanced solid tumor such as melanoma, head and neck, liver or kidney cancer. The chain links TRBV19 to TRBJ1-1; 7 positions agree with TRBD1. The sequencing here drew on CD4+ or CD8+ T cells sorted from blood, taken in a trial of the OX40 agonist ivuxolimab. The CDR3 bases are TGTGCCAGTACCGTTCAGGGGGTCAACACTGAAGCTTTCTTT. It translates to CASTVQGVNTEAFF.